The rows below give T cell receptor beta chains drawn from one sample of a study of T cell responses to AZD1222 COVID-19 vaccine. Produced via immunoSEQ multiplex PCR; TCRdb's table is partial and in-frame only. The data show more than 85,000 clones, approximately 90% seen once. The sample was peripheral blood, taken on day 0 of AZD1222 vaccination. Receptors were obtained from an adult in good health. CDR3s leave out the opening cysteine and the closing phenylalanine or tryptophan. Not all rows give a size; the values are once, few, many and, for expanded clones, a class.

V gene,J gene,clone size,CDR3 protein
TRBV28,TRBJ1-3,-,ASSSGAQIFSGNTIY
TRBV10-1,TRBJ2-1,-,ASAPLAGGYNEQF
TRBV6-5,TRBJ2-7,once,ASSYEASGRGEQY
TRBV19,TRBJ2-7,-,ASSRLAGNYEQY
TRBV9,TRBJ2-3,once,ASSLGVNTDTQY
TRBV19,TRBJ1-1,once,ASLGGYTEAF
TRBV7-8,TRBJ2-2,-,ASSFQPTGELF
TRBV6-5,TRBJ1-2,once,ASSYNSGQGTAGYT
TRBV9,TRBJ2-1,-,ASSESWTSGSIGEQF
TRBV6-5,TRBJ2-7,-,ASNAISGSYEQY
TRBV28,TRBJ2-1,-,ASILGGTDEQF
TRBV11-2,TRBJ2-6,once,ASSLVGTTSGANVLT
TRBV28,TRBJ1-5,once,ASSRDRGQVGNQPQH
TRBV24-1,TRBJ2-2,-,ATSDEGSPTGELF
TRBV3-1/TRBV3-2,TRBJ2-1,-,ASSQDRYNEQF
TRBV20-1,TRBJ2-7,-,SASIGLAGVFPPDEQY
TRBV5-6,TRBJ2-1,few,ASSLGSGMGYNEQF
TRBV3-1/TRBV3-2,TRBJ2-1,-,ASSQGLAGGIREQF
TRBV15,TRBJ2-7,-,ATRDLTDGTGSSYEQY
TRBV18,TRBJ1-2,-,ASSPGTGGYT
TRBV28,TRBJ2-7,once,ASSPPRTGGEQY
TRBV5-1,TRBJ2-7,-,ASSVDRPYEQY
TRBV28,TRBJ1-5,-,ATQGAGSNQPQH
TRBV7-3,TRBJ2-1,few,ASSLTQASSYNEQF
TRBV19,TRBJ2-1,-,ATAGTSGINEQF
TRBV29-1,TRBJ1-2,-,SEHRGDGYT
TRBV6-5,TRBJ1-2,-,ASSWKTETGGYT
TRBV30,TRBJ1-1,-,AWSVFGGTEAF
TRBV25-1,TRBJ1-3,-,ASTTSRGSGNTIY
TRBV28,TRBJ1-5,-,ASSAPGQGLQPQH
TRBV27,TRBJ2-5,-,AERGEETQY
TRBV12-3/TRBV12-4,TRBJ1-1,-,ASTSGNTEAF
TRBV19,TRBJ2-1,-,ASSPQSGDYNEQF
TRBV4-1,TRBJ1-6,-,ASSQDGGGMAPLH
TRBV11-3,TRBJ2-2,once,ASSPGLAVNTGELF
TRBV7-9,TRBJ2-2,-,ASSFRVGSGNTGELF
TRBV19,TRBJ2-3,-,ASSWSGGAGLAGGSTDTQY
TRBV4-1,TRBJ1-2,-,ASSHGQYGYT
TRBV11-3,TRBJ2-5,-,ASSSGLAGVRQETQY
TRBV15,TRBJ1-4,-,ATSGGGTNEKLF
TRBV28,TRBJ2-7,-,ASTLLTGTASYEQY
TRBV5-1,TRBJ2-1,-,ASSDRGGNEQF
TRBV6-5,TRBJ1-5,-,ASTQDRDQPQH
TRBV7-9,TRBJ1-3,-,ASSSYFRGGSGNTIY
TRBV2,TRBJ2-5,-,ASSEGTGQETQY
TRBV29-1,TRBJ2-3,-,SVLTVGDTQY
TRBV28,TRBJ2-7,few,ASVLAGDYEQY
TRBV21-1,TRBJ2-3,-,ASSKERVRGDTQY
TRBV6-2/TRBV6-3,TRBJ1-2,-,ASSYGGAYGYT
TRBV5-1,TRBJ2-1,-,ASSLDLGKRANEQF
TRBV25-1,TRBJ2-3,once,ASSSRTTKDTQY
TRBV14,TRBJ2-7,-,ASSQALAGSSYEQY
TRBV2,TRBJ1-1,-,ASSSTDNPNTEAF
TRBV28,TRBJ2-7,-,GVRGTYEQY
TRBV6-5,TRBJ2-7,-,ASRPGLVGYEQY